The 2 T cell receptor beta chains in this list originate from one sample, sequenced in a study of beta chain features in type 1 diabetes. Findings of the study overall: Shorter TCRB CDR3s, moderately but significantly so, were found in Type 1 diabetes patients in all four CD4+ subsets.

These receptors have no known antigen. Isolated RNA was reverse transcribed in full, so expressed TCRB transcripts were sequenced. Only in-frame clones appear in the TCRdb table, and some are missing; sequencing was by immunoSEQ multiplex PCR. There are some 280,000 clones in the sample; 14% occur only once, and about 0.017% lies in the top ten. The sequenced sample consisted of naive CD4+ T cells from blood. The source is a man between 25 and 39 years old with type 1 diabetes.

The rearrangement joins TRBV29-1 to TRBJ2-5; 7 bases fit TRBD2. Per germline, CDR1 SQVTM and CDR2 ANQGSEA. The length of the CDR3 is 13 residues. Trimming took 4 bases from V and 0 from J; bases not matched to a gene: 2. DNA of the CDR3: TGCAGCGTTGGCGGGAGCAACCAAGAGACCCAGTACTTC. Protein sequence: CSVGGSNQETQYF.

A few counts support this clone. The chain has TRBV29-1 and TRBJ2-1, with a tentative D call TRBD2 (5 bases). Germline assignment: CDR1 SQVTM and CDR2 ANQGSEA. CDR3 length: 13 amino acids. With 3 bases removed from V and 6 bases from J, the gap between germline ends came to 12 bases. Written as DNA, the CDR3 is TGCAGCGTTGAGCCCACGGCGGGCAATGAGCAGTTCTTC. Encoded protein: CSVEPTAGNEQFF.